These 14 T cell receptor beta chains were all obtained from the same sample, sequenced in a study of OX40 agonist ivuxolimab in advanced cancers. Assay: immunoSEQ multiplex PCR; the TCRdb copy retains only in-frame clones and omits some. The sample has approximately 70,000 clones, 82% seen once. Sequenced material: CD4+ or CD8+ T cells sorted from blood, taken in a trial of the OX40 agonist ivuxolimab. The receptors were sampled from an adult with an advanced solid tumor such as melanoma, head and neck, liver or kidney cancer.

The chain links TRBV11-2 to TRBJ2-2; 10 bases match TRBD1. This CDR3 region has 15 residues. Germline loops: CDR1 SGHAT, CDR2 FQNNGV. The V segment lost 4 bases and the J segment 5 bases; nucleotides outside the gene matches: 4. CDR3 bases: TGTGCCAGCAGCTGGGACAGGGGATATACCGGGGAGCTGTTTTTT. It translates to CASSWDRGYTGELFF.

The rearrangement joins TRBV18 to TRBJ2-1; 7 bases line up with TRBD1. The CDR3 is 16 residues long. The germline gives CDR1 KGHSH, CDR2 LQKENI. With 6 bases clipped from V and 0 bases from J, the junction kept 8 bases outside the gene matches. The CDR3 nucleotides read TGTGCCAGCTCTACGAGGACAGGCAGCTCCTACAATGAGCAGTTCTTC. It codes for CASSTRTGSSYNEQFF.

The chain carries TRBV5-4 and TRBJ1-1, with D uncertain. CDR1 is SGHNT, CDR2 YYREEE, per germline (reference sequence). The CDR3 extends over 14 amino acids. Trimming stripped 0 bases from V and 1 base from J, with 7 bases between. The CDR3, as DNA: TGTGCCAGCAGCTTGGGACTTCAGAACACTGAAGCTTTCTTT. Amino acid sequence: CASSLGLQNTEAFF.

V and J are TRBV6-5 and TRBJ1-2; D gene uncertain. The CDR3 has 16 amino acids. CDR1 and CDR2 (germline): MNHEY, SVGAGI. Trimming took off 0 bases at V and 2 bases at J, with 13 bases between the two ends. Here the CDR3 reads CASSYSPLGLNYGYTF. The CDR3, as DNA: TGTGCCAGCAGTTACTCGCCCCTCGGTCTGAACTATGGCTACACCTTC.

The chain recombines TRBV12-2 with TRBJ2-7; TRBD1, the D gene given by the table, was not confirmed from the DNA. TRBV12-2 constitutes a pseudogene. The CDR3 loop spans 15 amino acids. The CDR3 loop is CASRLVPSGPYEQYF. The CDR3 DNA reads TGTGCAAGTCGCTTAGTCCCCAGTGGGCCATACGAGCAGTACTTC.

The CDR3 reads CASRRSGTGGYEQYF. CDR3 nucleotide sequence: TGTGCCAGCAGACGGAGCGGGACAGGGGGCTACGAGCAGTACTTC. V is TRBV6-5 and J is TRBJ2-7; 11 bases are shared with TRBD1. The CDR3 extends over 15 amino acids. J gave up 3 bases and V 6 bases, and 7 bases lay outside the gene matches. The germline gives CDR1 MNHEY, CDR2 SVGAGI.

The J gene is TRBJ2-3, the V gene TRBV5-1; no firm D call. Germline CDR1 SGHRS, CDR2 YFSETQ. The CDR3 spans 14 residues. The ends were cut back, 4 bases at V and 2 bases at J, with 11 bases in the middle. CDR3 nucleotides: TGCGCCAGCAGCATAGGGATCCTCACAGATACGCAGTATTTT. Translating it yields CASSIGILTDTQYF. Full variable domain (rest looked up from reference TRBV5-1 and TRBJ2-3): KAGVTQTPRYLIKTRGQQVTLSCSPISGHRSVSWYQQTPGQGLQFLFEYFSETQRNKGNFPGRFSGRQFSNSRSEMNVSTLELGDSALYLCASSIGILTDTQYFGPGTRLTVL.

The V and J genes are TRBV6-6 and TRBJ2-7; D not certain. Trimming shortened V by 1 base and J by 9 bases, and 13 bases separated the two germline ends. Looked up from germline, CDR1 is MNHNY and CDR2 is SVGAGI (reference sequence). The CDR3 extends over 13 amino acids. This chain's CDR3 is CASSYFQYGGQYF. The CDR3 DNA is TGTGCCAGCAGTTACTTTCAATATGGTGGGCAGTACTTC.

The V and J genes are TRBV4-1 and TRBJ1-6; no clear D. The CDR3 extends over 14 amino acids. The germline CDR1 and CDR2 sequences are MGHRA and YSYEKL. The V end lost 0 bases, the J end lost 8 bases, and 8 bases lay between the germline ends. CDR3: CASSQDSGDSPLHF. CDR3 in DNA: TGCGCCAGCAGCCAAGATTCAGGAGATTCACCCCTCCACTTT.

This rearrangement joins TRBV6-1 to TRBJ1-1; TRBD1 matches at 12 bases. The ends lost 2 bases at V and 3 bases at J; junction bases unmatched: 1. Germline V gene lookup returns CDR1 MNHNS and CDR2 SASEGT. The CDR3 has 15 residues. The CDR3 bases are TGTGCCAGCAGTGAAAGGGACAGGGGGCACACTGAAGCTTTCTTT. This gives the protein CASSERDRGHTEAFF.

This clone was seen a single time. The gene calls are TRBV10-3 and TRBJ1-3; D is unclear. V was trimmed by 7 bases and J by 0 bases, leaving 10 bases between them. CDR1 and CDR2 from the germline V gene are ENHRY and SYGVKD. There are 14 residues in the CDR3. CDR3 coding DNA: TGTGCCATCAAATCATCCGACTCTGGAAACACCATATATTTT. This translates into CAIKSSDSGNTIYF.

The rearrangement uses TRBV15 and TRBJ1-1, with D uncertain. Germline V lookup: CDR1 LNHNV, CDR2 YYDKDF (reference sequence). The V gene lost 0 bases and the J gene lost 9 bases, with 8 bases spanning the gap. The CDR3 has 12 residues. CDR3 loop: CATSRDMVQAFF. CDR3 coding DNA: TGTGCCACCAGCAGAGATATGGTACAAGCTTTCTTT.

The chain has TRBV28 and TRBJ1-2; D is uncertain. Trimming took off 6 bases at V and 7 bases at J, with 15 bases between the two ends. The CDR3 totals 13 residues. CDR1 MDHEN and CDR2 SYDVKM come from the germline V gene. CDR3 nucleotides: TGTGCCAGCAGCACTGTGCCCGGGTCTGGCTACACCTTC. It yields the protein CASSTVPGSGYTF.

The genes are TRBV5-6 and TRBJ1-4; 9 nucleotides line up with TRBD1. In germline, CDR1 is SGHDT, CDR2 YYEEEE. J gave up 6 bases and V 1 base, and 7 bases lay outside the gene matches. This CDR3 is 16 amino acids long. The CDR3 reads CASSLTRTGVDEKLFF. The CDR3 DNA reads TGTGCCAGCAGCTTGACCAGGACAGGGGTTGATGAAAAACTGTTTTTT.